A selection of T cell receptor beta chains follows, all from one sample in a study of blood T cell repertoires in COVID-19. Some clones are missing from TCRdb's copy, which holds only in-frame ones; the method was immunoSEQ multiplex PCR. The sample has tens of thousands of clones; 75% to 85% are singletons. Sequences were obtained from peripheral blood. The source is a man older than 75 with COVID-19, enrolled during active disease. The CDR3 runs from the conserved cysteine through the conserved F or W. D genes are given only for firm matches. Part of the rows lack a size; the others show once, few, many or a class for expanded clones.

clone size	V gene	J gene	CDR3 length	D gene	CDR3 DNA	CDR3 protein
few	TRBV2	TRBJ1-3	17	TRBD1	TGTGCCAGCAGTGAAGCACCCCCGGGACAGGGGAGGAACACCATATATTTT	CASSEAPPGQGRNTIYF
NA	TRBV18	TRBJ2-2	15	NA	TGTGCCAGCTCACCACGTTCAGATAACACCGGGGAGCTGTTTTTT	CASSPRSDNTGELFF
once	TRBV10-3	TRBJ1-4	13	NA	TGTGCCGCCTCCATCGAGGCTAATGAAAAACTGTTTTTT	CAASIEANEKLFF
NA	TRBV5-1	TRBJ1-2	15	NA	TGCGCCAGCAGCTTGGAGGGGGTCCCGGTCTATGGCTACACCTTC	CASSLEGVPVYGYTF
once	TRBV4-1	TRBJ2-7	15	NA	TGCGCCAGCAGCCAAGAATTCAGGGGATGGAACGAGCAGTACTTC	CASSQEFRGWNEQYF
NA	TRBV19	TRBJ1-1	13	NA	TGTGCCAGTAGTATTAAGAGGAACACTGAAGCTTTCTTT	CASSIKRNTEAFF
NA	TRBV5-1	TRBJ1-2	15	NA	TGCGCCAGCAGCCCGGACAGATACATCTCCTATGGCTACACCTTC	CASSPDRYISYGYTF
NA	TRBV5-4	TRBJ2-3	14	TRBD2	TGTGCCAGCAGCATGACTAGCGTCCCAGATACGCAGTATTTT	CASSMTSVPDTQYF
NA	TRBV7-9	TRBJ1-3	14	NA	TGTGCCAGCAGCTTAGGGACAGCTGGAAACACCATATATTTT	CASSLGTAGNTIYF
NA	TRBV9	TRBJ1-4	16	NA	TGTGCCAGCAGCGAGGGGGTCTCCGAACCTAATGAAAAACTGTTTTTT	CASSEGVSEPNEKLFF
NA	TRBV7-8	TRBJ2-3	15	NA	TGTGCCACCAACAGAGACAGTCTCCCAACAGATACGCAGTATTTT	CATNRDSLPTDTQYF
NA	TRBV29-1	TRBJ1-1	12	NA	TGCAGCGTCCAAGAGGGGGGGCGTGAAGCTTTCTTT	CSVQEGGREAFF
NA	TRBV5-6	TRBJ1-2	14	TRBD1	TGTGCCAGCAGCGCGGGACAGAGTGACTATGGCTACACCTTC	CASSAGQSDYGYTF
NA	TRBV6-5	TRBJ1-2	14	TRBD1	TGTGCCAGCAGCCCGGGACAGGGGACCTATGGCTACACCTTC	CASSPGQGTYGYTF
NA	TRBV5-1	TRBJ2-7	16	NA	TGCGCCAGCAGCTTGGAGCCGGGACGGGACTTATACGAGCAGTACTTC	CASSLEPGRDLYEQYF
once	TRBV7-9	TRBJ2-3	16	NA	TGTGCCAGCAGCCACGCCCTACAGAGATCCACAGATACGCAGTATTTT	CASSHALQRSTDTQYF
NA	TRBV30	TRBJ2-2	18	NA	TGTGCCTGGAGCGCCCCTGGGACAAGGTACGCGAACACCGGGGAGCTGTTTTTT	CAWSAPGTRYANTGELFF